The 17 T cell receptor beta chains below come from one sample, sequenced in a study of T cell repertoires in cytomegalovirus infection (dated by TCRdb to the late 2010s). The antigens of these receptors remain unknown. Sequencing relied on an Illumina HiSeq 1500. Starting from the raw public reads, TCRdb applied fastp trimming at Q25, assembled clones with MiXCR and retained in-frame beta chains. Each record represents a unique CDR3 protein, reported with the most common genes and DNA among its rows. The sample yields some 57,000 distinct CDR3 sequences; about 30% were counted once. The ten largest clones take up 65% to 80% of the sample. Sequences were obtained from PBMCs, sequenced either directly or after in vitro stimulation (not recorded which). All receptors come from a human donor in good health (CMV status not recorded). Some clones in this sample may be carry-over from other donors' samples.

This clonotype occurred many times. The chain recombines TRBV7-2 with TRBJ1-1, with TRBD1 as a possible D gene (6 bases). This CDR3 has 16 amino acids. Germline V CDR1 and CDR2: SGHTA, FQGNSA. The V end was cut by 7 bases, the J end by 1 base, with 19 bases between. In DNA, the CDR3 is TGTGCCAGCACGTATCTAGCAGGGGCCGGGAACACTGAAGCTTTCTTT. Its translation: CASTYLAGAGNTEAFF.

This clonotype was detected only once. The chain recombines TRBV6-5 with TRBJ2-1; 11 bases match TRBD2. With 6 bases clipped from V and 7 bases from J, the junction kept 14 bases outside the gene matches. Germline-derived CDR1 and CDR2 are MNHEY and SVGAGI. CDR3 length: 17 amino acids. CDR3 DNA: TGTGCCAGCAGCAGGACGGGCCCGGGACTAGCGGATAATGAGCAGTTCTTC. This codes for CASSRTGPGLADNEQFF.

In this sample, this clonotype turned up many times. The chain employs TRBV7-2 and TRBJ1-5; a possible D gene is TRBD1 (6 bases). Germline V gene lookup returns CDR1 SGHTA and CDR2 FQGNSA. This CDR3 has 15 amino acids. Between the trimmed V and J ends, which lost 5 bases and 7 bases, there was a span of 18 bases. The chain's CDR3 is CASSTPGRGLQPQHF. In DNA, the CDR3 is TGTGCCAGCAGCACACCCGGCAGGGGATTACAGCCCCAGCATTTT.

V is TRBV12-3 or TRBV12-4 and J is TRBJ1-5; a weak D match, TRBD1 (5 bases). The CDR3 totals 12 residues. The ends were cut back, 8 bases at V and 0 bases at J, with 5 bases in the middle. This CDR3 is CASQGSNQPQHF. The DNA for the CDR3 is TGTGCCAGCCAGGGTAGCAATCAGCCCCAGCATTTT.

The chain is built from TRBV6-5 and TRBJ1-3; no clear D gene. Germline loops: CDR1 MNHEY, CDR2 SVGAGI. The CDR3 runs 15 residues. With 2 bases removed from V and 2 bases from J, the gap between germline ends came to 10 bases. The CDR3 coding sequence is TGTGCCAGCAGTTACACAGTGAGACCTGGAAACACCATATATTTT. This codes for CASSYTVRPGNTIYF.

This chain links TRBV19 with TRBJ1-1, with D possibly matching TRBD1 (5 bases). The CDR3 covers 14 residues. CDR1 and CDR2 (germline): LNHDA, SQIVND (reference sequence). V dropped 4 bases and J dropped 2 bases, with 11 bases sitting between them. CDR3 sequence (DNA): TGTGCCAGTAGTAGGGACCGGCTTAACACTGAAGCTTTCTTT. Encoded protein: CASSRDRLNTEAFF.

Here the CDR3 DNA reads TGTGCCAGCAGACACCTTGACAGAGATAATTCACCCCTCCACTTT. It yields the protein CASRHLDRDNSPLHF. The chain uses TRBV12-3 or TRBV12-4 and TRBJ1-6; a possible D gene is TRBD1 (5 bases). V dropped 6 bases and J dropped 5 bases, with 14 bases sitting between them. CDR3 length: 15 amino acids.

This clonotype was counted only a few times. J is TRBJ2-3 and V is TRBV7-2; a possible D gene is TRBD1 (5 bases). Germline CDR1 reads SGHTA; CDR2 reads FQGNSA. This CDR3 is built from 16 residues. V was cut by 5 bases and J by 6 bases, with 21 bases left in between. The CDR3 protein is CASSQTRRGPGDTQYF. The CDR3, as DNA: TGTGCCAGCAGCCAGACCCGAAGGGGCCCCGGGGATACGCAGTATTTT.

The V gene is TRBV19, the J gene TRBJ1-3, with TRBD1 as a possible D gene (6 bases). Germline V gene data show CDR1 as LNHDA and CDR2 as SQIVND (reference sequence). CDR3 size: 14 residues. The V end lost 7 bases, the J end lost 4 bases, and 14 bases lay between the germline ends. The CDR3 protein is CASTPGAAGNTIYF. The CDR3 nucleotides read TGTGCCAGTACCCCAGGGGCGGCCGGAAACACCATATATTTT. Based on the CDR3 plus reference TRBV19 and TRBJ1-3, the full variable domain is DGGITQSPKYLFRKEGQNVTLSCEQNLNHDAMYWYRQDPGQGLRLIYYSQIVNDFQKGDIAEGYSVSREKKESFPLTVTSAQKNPTAFYLCASTPGAAGNTIYFGEGSWLTVV.

The rearrangement uses TRBV19 and TRBJ1-1, with 7 bases fitting TRBD1. Germline V gene lookup returns CDR1 LNHDA and CDR2 SQIVND (reference sequence). The CDR3 loop spans 14 amino acids. V gave up 5 bases and J gave up 6 bases; unmatched junction bases: 9. The CDR3 region is CASSVAGTASEAFF. CDR3 coding DNA: TGTGCCAGTAGTGTAGCCGGGACAGCTTCTGAAGCTTTCTTT.

The genes are TRBV6-6 and TRBJ1-1; D not certain. Trimming removed 7 bases at V and 1 base at J, with 4 bases between. The CDR3 is 11 amino acids. Germline CDR1 is MNHNY and CDR2 is SVGAGI (reference sequence). The CDR3 protein is CASMENTEAFF. In nucleotides, the CDR3 is TGTGCCAGCATGGAGAACACTGAAGCTTTCTTT.

There are a few counts of this clonotype. The chain combines TRBV4-1 with TRBJ2-2; unclear D gene. Germline V gene data show CDR1 as MGHRA and CDR2 as YSYEKL. With 0 bases removed from V and 3 bases from J, the gap between germline ends came to 5 bases. CDR3 length: 14 amino acids. The CDR3 is CASSQDRDTGELFF. CDR3 DNA sequence: TGCGCCAGCAGCCAAGATCGGGACACCGGGGAGCTGTTTTTT.

This clonotype appeared a few times. The J gene is TRBJ2-7, the V gene TRBV19, with TRBD1 as a possible D gene (7 bases). From germline, CDR1 is LNHDA and CDR2 SQIVND (reference sequence). The ends were cut back, 5 bases at V and 4 bases at J, with 15 bases in the middle. The CDR3 has 14 residues. The DNA of the CDR3 is TGTGCCAGTAGTGAGGCGGGACAGCATTACGAGCAGTACTTC. This gives the protein CASSEAGQHYEQYF.

In this sample, this clonotype turned up a few times. The chain employs TRBV19 and TRBJ2-7; perhaps TRBD2 as D (6 bases). In germline, CDR1 is LNHDA, CDR2 SQIVND (reference sequence). This CDR3 has 14 residues. The ends were cut back, 6 bases at V and 0 bases at J, with 12 bases in the middle. In DNA form, the CDR3 reads TGTGCCAGTAGCGTGGACGGGAGCTCCTACGAGCAGTACTTC. It encodes CASSVDGSSYEQYF.

The chain employs TRBV5-1 and TRBJ1-1; the match to TRBD1 covers 7 bases. The CDR3 extends over 15 amino acids. CDR1 is SGHRS, CDR2 YFSETQ, per germline. V trimming: 1 base; J trimming: 2 bases; junction bases outside the gene matches: 5. As DNA, the CDR3 is TGCGCCAGCAGCTTGCCCGGGACAGCAAACACTGAAGCTTTCTTT. Its protein is CASSLPGTANTEAFF.

In its sample, this clonotype was seen a few times. The rearrangement links TRBV20-1 to TRBJ2-5; 14 bases are shared with TRBD2. This CDR3 contains 16 residues. In germline, CDR1 is DFQATT, CDR2 SNEGSKA (reference sequence). J lost 4 bases, V lost 6 bases, and 10 bases had no gene match. The CDR3 DNA reads TGCAGTGCAACGGGACTAGCGGGGGCCCGGGGAGAGACCCAGTACTTC. It translates to CSATGLAGARGETQYF.

This clonotype has just one count. The chain employs TRBV11-2 and TRBJ1-2; tentatively, D is TRBD1 (5 bases). This CDR3 is 16 amino acids long. The V end was cut by 1 base, the J end by 4 bases, with 16 bases between. Looked up from germline, CDR1 is SGHAT and CDR2 is FQNNGV. In nucleotides, the CDR3 is TGTGCCAGCAGCTTAGGGGCAGGGACTCCCGCCTATGGCTACACCTTC. This codes for CASSLGAGTPAYGYTF.